This TCR beta chain was captured in a study of blood T cell repertoires in COVID-19. Study context: There were acute and convalescent COVID-19 samples, and they came from the United States, Italy and Spain.

Original processing methods: Nucleated cell number was recorded as an estimate derived from reference gene primer amplification. The protocol was immunoSEQ multiplex PCR, while the TCRdb copy is restricted to in-frame clones and leaves out a portion. V, J and clone size reflect that table, while D and trimming were determined from the DNA. The data hold around 190,000 clones, with 85% to 90% observed a single time. There are 13 residues in the CDR3. Germline lookup yields CDR1 SGHTA and CDR2 FQGNSA. Deletions cut 10 bases from V and 0 bases from J, with 12 bases between. This TCR derives from a man aged 18 to 30 with active or convalescent COVID-19. The sample consisted of peripheral blood. The chain combines TRBV7-2 with TRBJ1-1; a weak D match, TRBD1 (6 bases). In nucleotides, the CDR3 is TGTGCCACCAGGGGCATTATGAACACTGAAGCTTTCTTT. It specifies CATRGIMNTEAFF.